This record concerns one T cell receptor beta chain sequence. The antigen is unknown. This specimen comes from a study of shared clonotypes between healthy human individuals. General study results and limits: The study generally estimated greater richness for naive than memory subsets.

V lost 4 bases, J lost 12 bases, and 14 bases lay in between. The CDR3 contains 11 residues. The germline CDR1 and CDR2 sequences are SGHDT and YYEEEE. This table comes from immunoSEQ multiplex PCR, and its TCRdb copy is limited to in-frame clones, with some not included. In the table there are fewer than 1.6 million clones, 98% of which are singletons. This chain links TRBV5-6 with TRBJ2-7; possibly TRBD1 or TRBD2 for D (5 bases each). This receptor was taken from a man aged 30 to 45 in good health. The sample was naive CD4+ T cells sorted from blood. Subset described: CD45RA+ positively selected. The CDR3 is CASSTRDEGYF. Here the CDR3 DNA reads TGTGCCAGCAGCACCCGGGACGAAGGGTACTTC.